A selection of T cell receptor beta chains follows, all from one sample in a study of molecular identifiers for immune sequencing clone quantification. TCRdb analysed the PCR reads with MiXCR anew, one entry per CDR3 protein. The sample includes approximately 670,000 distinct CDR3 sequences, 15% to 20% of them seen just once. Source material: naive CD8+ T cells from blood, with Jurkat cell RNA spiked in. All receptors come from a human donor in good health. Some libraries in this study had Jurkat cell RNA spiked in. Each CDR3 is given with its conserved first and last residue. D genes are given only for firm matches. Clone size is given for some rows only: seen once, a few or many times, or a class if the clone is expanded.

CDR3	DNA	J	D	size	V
CASSESRITDTQYF	TGCGCCAGCAGTGAGTCAAGGATCACAGATACGCAGTATTTT	TRBJ2-3	-	few	TRBV10-1
CASSSRQGADEQYF	TGTGCCAGCAGTTCCCGACAGGGGGCCGACGAGCAGTACTTC	TRBJ2-7	TRBD1	few	TRBV28
CASSVGSGASSSYEQYF	TGTGCCAGCAGCGTAGGATCGGGGGCATCGAGCTCCTACGAGCAGTACTTC	TRBJ2-7	-	few	TRBV9
CASRGQSGTDTQYF	TGTGCCAGCAGGGGACAGTCGGGCACAGATACGCAGTATTTT	TRBJ2-3	TRBD1	few	TRBV27
CASTSRESLHQPQHF	TGTGCCAGCACCTCCAGGGAGAGTCTTCATCAGCCCCAGCATTTT	TRBJ1-5	-	many	TRBV6-2/TRBV6-3
CTPDSGRYEQYF	TGCACCCCGGATAGCGGGAGATACGAGCAGTACTTC	TRBJ2-7	TRBD2	many	TRBV20-1
CASSQALYSKGTGELFF	TGCGCCAGCAGCCAAGCATTATACTCTAAAGGCACCGGGGAGCTGTTTTTT	TRBJ2-2	-	-	TRBV4-3
CSVPEFNRGGTEAFF	TGCAGCGTTCCGGAGTTCAACAGGGGAGGCACTGAAGCTTTCTTT	TRBJ1-1	TRBD1	many	TRBV29-1
CSVVIYRGRGNTEAFF	TGCAGCGTTGTAATTTACAGGGGACGAGGGAACACTGAAGCTTTCTTT	TRBJ1-1	TRBD1	many	TRBV29-1
CAWSSGPGYEQYF	TGTGCCTGGAGTTCCGGACCCGGATACGAGCAGTACTTC	TRBJ2-7	-	many	TRBV30
CASSHLEGRYEQYF	TGTGCCAGCAGCCACCTTGAGGGGCGGTACGAGCAGTACTTC	TRBJ2-7	-	many	TRBV5-6
CASSPRGKENTDTQYF	TGTGCCAGCAGCCCCCGAGGGAAGGAAAACACAGATACGCAGTATTTT	TRBJ2-3	-	-	TRBV5-4
CASSQDGRGSEAFF	TGCGCCAGCAGCCAAGATGGGCGAGGGAGTGAAGCTTTCTTT	TRBJ1-1	-	few	TRBV4-3
CASSQKFPQADYEQYF	TGCGCCAGCAGCCAAAAGTTTCCGCAGGCGGACTACGAGCAGTACTTC	TRBJ2-7	-	many	TRBV4-1
CASSPPGPRHYEQYF	TGTGCCAGCAGTCCTCCGGGACCGAGGCATTACGAGCAGTACTTC	TRBJ2-7	-	-	TRBV6-5
CASSSAQGRTTYEQFF	TGTGCCAGCAGCTCGGCCCAGGGAAGGACCACCTATGAGCAGTTCTTC	TRBJ2-1	-	many	TRBV7-9
CASSLILGTEAFF	TGCGCCAGCAGCTTAATACTTGGCACTGAAGCTTTCTTT	TRBJ1-1	-	many	TRBV5-1
CASSPGSGPGATEAFF	TGTGCCAGCAGCCCCGGGTCGGGACCAGGGGCCACTGAAGCTTTCTTT	TRBJ1-1	-	-	TRBV7-9
CASSESGSGGPLIETQYF	TGTGCCAGCAGTGAAAGCGGTAGCGGGGGGCCTTTGATAGAGACCCAGTACTTC	TRBJ2-5	TRBD2	few	TRBV6-1
CASSQHTTNYEQYF	TGTGCCAGCAGCCAACACACGACGAACTACGAGCAGTACTTC	TRBJ2-7	-	many	TRBV4-2
CASSVDLSSGDTIYF	TGTGCCAGCAGCGTAGATCTCTCCTCTGGAGACACCATATATTTT	TRBJ1-3	-	-	TRBV9
CSVEETGDEQFF	TGCAGCGTTGAAGAAACGGGGGATGAGCAGTTCTTC	TRBJ2-1	-	few	TRBV29-1
CASSLTGGSSSTGELFF	TGTGCCAGCAGCTTAACAGGGGGCTCCTCGAGCACCGGGGAGCTGTTTTTT	TRBJ2-2	TRBD1	many	TRBV7-6
CATSDPGLAGGRDPDTQYF	TGTGCCACCAGTGATCCGGGACTAGCGGGAGGCCGGGATCCAGATACGCAGTATTTT	TRBJ2-3	TRBD2	-	TRBV24-1
CASSLSLLDTQETQYF	TGCGCCAGCAGCTTGTCCCTATTGGACACACAAGAGACCCAGTACTTC	TRBJ2-5	-	many	TRBV5-1
CASSLEGGVIFTDTQYF	TGCGCCAGCAGCTTGGAAGGCGGGGTTATCTTCACAGATACGCAGTATTTT	TRBJ2-3	-	many	TRBV5-1
CASIGAGEEQYF	TGTGCCAGTATCGGAGCGGGAGAAGAGCAGTACTTC	TRBJ2-7	TRBD2	many	TRBV19
CASAVAPNQPQHF	TGTGCCAGCGCCGTGGCCCCCAATCAGCCCCAGCATTTT	TRBJ1-5	-	many	TRBV7-6
CASSYNSGANVLTF	TGTGCCAGCAGTTACAACTCTGGGGCCAACGTCCTGACTTTC	TRBJ2-6	-	many	TRBV6-5
CASSLGWGVQQPQHF	TGTGCCAGCAGTTTAGGGTGGGGGGTCCAACAGCCCCAGCATTTT	TRBJ1-5	-	few	TRBV27
CATSGGGFGGELFF	TGTGCCACCAGTGGGGGGGGCTTCGGCGGGGAGCTGTTTTTT	TRBJ2-2	-	few	TRBV24-1
CASSLVRLGVTDTQYF	TGTGCCAGCAGCTTGGTTCGACTAGGTGTCACAGATACGCAGTATTTT	TRBJ2-3	-	many	TRBV5-6
CASSKALPQGGRAVGYTF	TGTGCCAGCAGCAAAGCGCTTCCTCAGGGGGGCAGGGCTGTTGGCTACACCTTC	TRBJ1-2	-	many	TRBV21-1
CASSMSPGTEAFF	TGTGCCAGTAGTATGTCGCCCGGGACTGAAGCTTTCTTT	TRBJ1-1	-	-	TRBV19
CASSYFPVSSRAETQYF	TGTGCCAGCAGTTACTTTCCAGTCTCTTCCAGAGCCGAGACCCAGTACTTC	TRBJ2-5	-	few	TRBV6-2/TRBV6-3
CASGPWGGEYEQYF	TGTGCCAGTGGCCCCTGGGGGGGCGAGTACGAGCAGTACTTC	TRBJ2-7	-	many	TRBV19
CSVGRGLTDTQYF	TGCAGCGTTGGTAGGGGTCTCACAGATACGCAGTATTTT	TRBJ2-3	-	many	TRBV29-1
CSARTPDPLAQWTDTQYF	TGCAGTGCTAGAACTCCAGATCCTTTGGCCCAATGGACAGATACGCAGTATTTT	TRBJ2-3	-	many	TRBV20-1
CASSQGTSTTDTQYF	TGCGCCAGCAGCCAAGGGACAAGCACAACAGATACGCAGTATTTT	TRBJ2-3	-	few	TRBV4-3
CSVEIQETQYF	TGCAGCGTTGAGATACAAGAGACCCAGTACTTC	TRBJ2-5	-	many	TRBV29-1
CASTAIGLAVVDTQYF	TGTGCCAGCACTGCCATCGGACTAGCAGTGGTTGATACGCAGTATTTT	TRBJ2-3	TRBD2	many	TRBV2
CASSYSGGVGYEQYF	TGTGCCAGCAGTTACTCGGGGGGCGTCGGCTACGAGCAGTACTTC	TRBJ2-7	-	-	TRBV6-6
CASRRTGVRKTVF	TGTGCCAGCAGAAGGACAGGGGTGAGAAAAACTGTTTTT	TRBJ1-4	TRBD1	once	TRBV27
CASSLGLAGENEQYF	TGTGCCAGCAGTCTCGGACTAGCGGGAGAGAACGAGCAGTACTTC	TRBJ2-7	TRBD2	-	TRBV28
CASSEGGGVWNLYGYTF	TGTGCCAGCAGTGAAGGGGGAGGGGTGTGGAATCTCTATGGCTACACCTTC	TRBJ1-2	-	-	TRBV2
CSARSGLAGADVQFF	TGCAGTGCTAGATCTGGACTAGCGGGAGCTGACGTGCAGTTCTTC	TRBJ2-1	TRBD2	-	TRBV20-1
CASRPGQGREEKLFF	TGTGCCAGCAGGCCGGGACAGGGACGGGAGGAAAAACTGTTTTTT	TRBJ1-4	TRBD1	few	TRBV2